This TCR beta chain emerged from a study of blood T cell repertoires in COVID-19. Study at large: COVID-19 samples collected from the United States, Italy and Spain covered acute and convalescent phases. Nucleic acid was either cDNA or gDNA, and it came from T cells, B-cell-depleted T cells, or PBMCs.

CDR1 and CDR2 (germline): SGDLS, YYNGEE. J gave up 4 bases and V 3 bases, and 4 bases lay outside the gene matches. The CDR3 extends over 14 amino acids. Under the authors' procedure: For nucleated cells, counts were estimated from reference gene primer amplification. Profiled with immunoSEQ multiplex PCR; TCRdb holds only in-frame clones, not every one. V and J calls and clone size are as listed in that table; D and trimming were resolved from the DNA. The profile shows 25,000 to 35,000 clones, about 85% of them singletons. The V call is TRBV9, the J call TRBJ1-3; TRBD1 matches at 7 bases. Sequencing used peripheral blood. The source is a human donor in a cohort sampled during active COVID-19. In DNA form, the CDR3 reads TGTGCCAGCAGCGGACAGGGTTCGGGAAACACCATATATTTT. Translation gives CASSGQGSGNTIYF.